These 24 T cell receptor beta chains were all obtained from the same sample, sequenced in a study of blood T cell repertoires in COVID-19. Assay used: immunoSEQ multiplex PCR; TCRdb lists only in-frame clones, some missing. The sample yields roughly 500,000 clones, approximately 85% seen once. The sequencing input was peripheral blood. The source of these receptors is a human donor in a cohort sampled during active COVID-19.

This chain links TRBV2 with TRBJ1-2; 11 nucleotides line up with TRBD1. The CDR3 sequence is 14 residues long. With V trimmed by 5 bases and J by 8 bases, 7 bases remained unmatched. Germline assignment: CDR1 SNHLY and CDR2 FYNNEI. The DNA for the CDR3 is TGTGCCAGCAGTTTTGGGACAGGGGGAAGCGGCTACACCTTC. This codes for CASSFGTGGSGYTF.

This clone was observed a single time. The rearrangement joins TRBV9 to TRBJ2-3, with D possibly matching TRBD1 (6 bases). The CDR3 is 15 residues long. CDR1 and CDR2 (germline): SGDLS, YYNGEE. Trimming stripped 0 bases from V and 5 bases from J, with 13 bases between. As DNA, the CDR3 is TGTGCCAGCAGCGTAGATTCAGGGGTTGGAGATACGCAGTATTTT. This codes for CASSVDSGVGDTQYF.

The chain carries TRBV5-8 and TRBJ1-4; the match to TRBD1 covers 7 bases. The junction had 8 bases not matched to a gene; V was cut back by 0 bases and J by 6 bases. The CDR3 length is 16 residues. Germline values: CDR1 SGHTS, CDR2 YDEGEE. CDR3 sequence (DNA): TGTGCCAGCAGCTTGGCCAGGGGACAGTGGGATGAAAAACTGTTTTTT. It encodes CASSLARGQWDEKLFF.

The chain links TRBV7-9 to TRBJ1-1; D is undetermined. Germline assignment: CDR1 SEHNR and CDR2 FQNEAQ (reference sequence). V shed 6 bases and J shed 1 base, with 15 bases lying between them. The length of the CDR3 is 15 residues. CDR3 residues: CASSPQLMKNTEAFF. CDR3 DNA: TGTGCCAGCAGTCCACAGTTGATGAAGAACACTGAAGCTTTCTTT.

The V and J genes are TRBV19 and TRBJ2-7; D is unclear. CDR3 length equals 11 residues. The V gene's germline CDR1 is LNHDA and CDR2 SQIVND (reference sequence). Trimming stripped 4 bases from V and 5 bases from J, with 6 bases between. The CDR3 spells CASSNGDEQYF. CDR3 in DNA: TGTGCCAGTAGTAATGGAGACGAGCAGTACTTC.

V gene TRBV18 combines with J gene TRBJ2-5, with a tentative D call TRBD1 (5 bases). The CDR3 is 15 residues long. V lost 2 bases to trimming and J lost 2 bases, with 12 bases between them. Germline values: CDR1 KGHSH, CDR2 LQKENI. The CDR3 DNA is TGTGCCAGCTCACCAGGGGCAGCCGATCAAGAGACCCAGTACTTC. It translates to CASSPGAADQETQYF.

This clone was picked up one time. The gene calls are TRBV6-6 and TRBJ2-3, with 12 positions matching TRBD2. This CDR3 comprises 16 residues. Per germline, CDR1 MNHNY and CDR2 SVGAGI (reference sequence). The V gene end was trimmed by 4 bases and the J gene end by 8 bases; junction bases not matched to a gene: 10. CDR3 sequence: CASSSWTSGNNPTQYF. Here the CDR3 DNA reads TGTGCCAGCAGTTCTTGGACTAGCGGGAACAATCCTACGCAGTATTTT.

This clone came up a few times. The chain recombines TRBV9 with TRBJ1-1; D unclear. The CDR3 extends over 14 amino acids. Between the trimmed V and J ends, which lost 1 base and 3 bases, there was a span of 10 bases. Germline V gene data show CDR1 as SGDLS and CDR2 as YYNGEE. CDR3 loop: CASSVIEADTEAFF. The CDR3 nucleotides are TGTGCCAGCAGCGTAATTGAGGCTGACACTGAAGCTTTCTTT.

The CDR3 DNA is TGTGCCAGTAGTATAGATCCAGGGGAACTGTTTTTT. Encoded protein: CASSIDPGELFF. The chain combines TRBV19 with TRBJ1-4; tentative D call: TRBD1 (6 bases). Trimming removed 0 bases from V and 12 bases from J, with 8 bases in between. The CDR3 contains 12 residues. Germline V gene data show CDR1 as LNHDA and CDR2 as SQIVND (reference sequence).

The chain uses TRBV7-9 and TRBJ2-3, with 9 bases matching TRBD2. Trimming at V came to 10 bases and at J to 2 bases, leaving 10 bases not matched to a gene. The CDR3 loop spans 15 amino acids. Germline V lookup: CDR1 SEHNR, CDR2 FQNEAQ (reference sequence). The CDR3: CATSTGTSSTDTQYF. The CDR3 DNA reads TGTGCCACCTCAACCGGGACTAGCTCCACAGATACGCAGTATTTT.

This clone was detected only once. J is TRBJ1-5 and V is TRBV4-2, with D possibly TRBD1 on 5 matching bases. V lost 3 bases and J 3 bases, leaving 9 bases between the germline ends. Looked up from germline, CDR1 is LGHNA and CDR2 is YNFKEQ. There are 14 residues in the CDR3. CDR3 nucleotide sequence: TGTGCCAGCAGCCAGGCAGGGCCCAATCAGCCCCAGCATTTT. The encoded protein is CASSQAGPNQPQHF.

The chain combines TRBV7-8 with TRBJ1-5, with TRBD1 identical over 8 bases. Germline V lookup: CDR1 SGHVS, CDR2 FQNEAQ. The CDR3 length is 15 residues. The V and J ends lost 3 bases and 3 bases, in that order; junction bases with no gene match: 4. CDR3 DNA: TGTGCCAGCAGCTTTAGACAGGGGAACAATCAGCCCCAGCATTTT. This translates into CASSFRQGNNQPQHF.

The chain links TRBV6-5 to TRBJ2-3; 8 positions agree with TRBD2. J gave up 3 bases and V 6 bases, and 8 bases lay outside the gene matches. CDR3 length equals 15 residues. CDR1 MNHEY and CDR2 SVGAGI come from the germline V gene. Here the CDR3 reads CASSPATSVTDTQYF. The DNA of the CDR3 is TGTGCCAGCAGCCCAGCGACTAGCGTGACAGATACGCAGTATTTT.

V usage is TRBV7-9 and J usage is TRBJ2-5; 8 nucleotides line up with TRBD2. With 3 bases clipped from V and 2 bases from J, the junction kept 11 bases outside the gene matches. The CDR3 is made up of 17 amino acids. Germline values: CDR1 SEHNR, CDR2 FQNEAQ (reference sequence). The CDR3 sequence: CASSFFRVAGNQETQYF. The DNA for the CDR3 is TGTGCCAGCAGCTTTTTTAGGGTAGCGGGGAATCAAGAGACCCAGTACTTC.

The chain employs TRBV19 and TRBJ1-1; 7 bases agree with TRBD1. J lost 9 bases, V lost 11 bases, and 15 bases had no gene match. Germline V gene data show CDR1 as LNHDA and CDR2 as SQIVND (reference sequence). The CDR3 length is 13 residues. CDR3 nucleotides: TGTGCCTGTGCGATTAACCGGGACAGCAAAGCTTTCTTT. Amino acid sequence: CACAINRDSKAFF.

The gene calls are TRBV5-1 and TRBJ2-5; D unresolved. There are 13 residues in the CDR3. The germline V and J ends were trimmed by 1 base and 5 bases, with 9 bases remaining between them. Germline V lookup: CDR1 SGHRS, CDR2 YFSETQ. CDR3: CASSLRLRETQYF. Written as DNA, the CDR3 is TGCGCCAGCAGCTTGAGGTTGCGGGAGACCCAGTACTTC.

The table lists this clone with a count of one. V is TRBV28 and J is TRBJ2-7, with 11 bases lining up with TRBD2. This CDR3 comprises 13 residues. Looked up from germline, CDR1 is MDHEN and CDR2 is SYDVKM. Trimming cost V 10 bases and J 1 base; bases outside gene matches: 3. In nucleotides, the CDR3 is TGTGCCACCTCTAGCGGGAGGTCCTACGAGCAGTACTTC. Protein sequence: CATSSGRSYEQYF.

The chain has TRBV5-1 and TRBJ2-7; maybe TRBD2 (5 bases). This CDR3 has 15 residues. Trimming removed 4 bases from V and 4 bases from J, with 18 bases in between. Germline V gene lookup returns CDR1 SGHRS and CDR2 YFSETQ. The CDR3 sequence: CASSPRRGSRYEQYF. The CDR3 coding sequence is TGCGCCAGCAGCCCGCGACGGGGTTCAAGGTACGAGCAGTACTTC.

The V gene is TRBV27, the J gene TRBJ1-2; 8 bases align to TRBD1. CDR3 length: 15 residues. J was trimmed by 5 bases and V by 0 bases; bases with no gene match: 5. The germline V gene has CDR1 MNHEY and CDR2 SMNVEV (reference sequence). The CDR3 bases are TGTGCCAGCAGTTTATCCAGGGGGCTAGGGTATGGCTACACCTTC. It yields the protein CASSLSRGLGYGYTF.

The gene calls are TRBV5-4 and TRBJ2-1; 12 nucleotides line up with TRBD2. The CDR3 contains 16 residues. V was clipped by 2 bases and J by 7 bases; unmatched bases: 7. The V gene's germline CDR1 is SGHNT and CDR2 YYREEE (reference sequence). CDR3 loop: CASSFRLAGELNEQFF. CDR3 sequence (DNA): TGTGCCAGCAGCTTCCGACTAGCGGGAGAATTGAATGAGCAGTTCTTC.

The chain couples TRBV7-3 to TRBJ2-1; D may be TRBD2 (5 bases). Germline values: CDR1 SGHTA, CDR2 FQGTGA. V was cut by 2 bases and J by 9 bases, with 11 bases left in between. CDR3 size: 13 residues. As DNA, the CDR3 is TGTGCCAGCAGCTTAGGACTGCCGATTGAGCAGTTCTTC. It specifies CASSLGLPIEQFF.

The chain combines TRBV20-1 with TRBJ2-7, with D perhaps matching TRBD2 (7 bases). Germline CDR1 reads DFQATT; CDR2 reads SNEGSKA (reference sequence). The CDR3 contains 14 residues. V dropped 6 bases and J dropped 0 bases, with 15 bases sitting between them. The DNA for the CDR3 is TGCAGTGCGAGTACAGGGAGGGCCTCCTACGAGCAGTACTTC. It translates to CSASTGRASYEQYF.

The chain joins TRBV25-1 to TRBJ2-1, with D possibly matching TRBD2 (6 bases). This CDR3 region has 13 residues. Germline V gene lookup returns CDR1 MGHDK and CDR2 SYGVNS. V lost 3 bases to trimming and J lost 10 bases, with 13 bases between them. The DNA for the CDR3 is TGTGCCAGCAGTGAGCGGGGCACAGCGGAGCAGTTCTTC. This encodes CASSERGTAEQFF.

The chain employs TRBV3-1 (or the pseudogene TRBV3-2) and TRBJ2-5, with TRBD2 matching 9 bases. The J segment lost 4 bases and the V segment lost 5 bases, leaving 5 bases of the junction unmatched. CDR3 length: 14 amino acids. Germline V gene lookup returns CDR1 LGHDT and CDR2 YNNKEL (reference sequence). CDR3 DNA sequence: TGTGCCAGCAGCGGAAGCGGGAGGTTAGAGACCCAGTACTTC. It yields the protein CASSGSGRLETQYF.